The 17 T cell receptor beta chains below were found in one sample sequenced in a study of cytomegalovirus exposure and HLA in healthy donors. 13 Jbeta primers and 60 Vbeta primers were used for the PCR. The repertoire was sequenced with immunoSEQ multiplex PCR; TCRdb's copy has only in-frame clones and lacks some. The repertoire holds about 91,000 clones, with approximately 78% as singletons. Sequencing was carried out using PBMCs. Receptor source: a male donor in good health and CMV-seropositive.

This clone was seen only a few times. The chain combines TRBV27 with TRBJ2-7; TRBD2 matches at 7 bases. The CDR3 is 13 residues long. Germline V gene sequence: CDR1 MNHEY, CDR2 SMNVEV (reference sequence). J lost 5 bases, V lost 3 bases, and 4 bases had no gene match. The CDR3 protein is CASSLSGGDEQYF. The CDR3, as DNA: TGTGCCAGCAGTTTGTCTGGGGGGGACGAGCAGTACTTC.

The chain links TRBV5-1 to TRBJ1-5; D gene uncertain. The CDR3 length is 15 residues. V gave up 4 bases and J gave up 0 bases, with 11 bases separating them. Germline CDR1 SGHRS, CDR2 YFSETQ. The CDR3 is CASSREGLSNQPQHF. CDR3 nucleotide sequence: TGCGCCAGCAGCCGGGAGGGTCTTAGCAATCAGCCCCAGCATTTT. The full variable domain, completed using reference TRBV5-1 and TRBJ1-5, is KAGVTQTPRYLIKTRGQQVTLSCSPISGHRSVSWYQQTPGQGLQFLFEYFSETQRNKGNFPGRFSGRQFSNSRSEMNVSTLELGDSALYLCASSREGLSNQPQHFGDGTRLSIL.

Written as DNA, the CDR3 is TGTGCCAGCTCACCGGTACTAGTTGGCCCGCTGGACGAGCAGTACTTC. Amino acid sequence: CASSPVLVGPLDEQYF. V gene TRBV18 combines with J gene TRBJ2-7, with TRBD2 as a possible D gene (5 bases). Germline V lookup: CDR1 KGHSH, CDR2 LQKENI. Deletions cut 3 bases from V and 5 bases from J, with 20 bases between. This CDR3 spans 16 amino acids.

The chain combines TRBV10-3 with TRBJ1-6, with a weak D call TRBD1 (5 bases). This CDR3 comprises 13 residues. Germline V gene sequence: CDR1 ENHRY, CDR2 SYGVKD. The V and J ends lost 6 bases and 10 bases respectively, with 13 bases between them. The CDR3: CAIRDSTLSPLHF. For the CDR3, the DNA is TGTGCCATCAGAGACAGCACCTTGTCACCCCTCCACTTT.

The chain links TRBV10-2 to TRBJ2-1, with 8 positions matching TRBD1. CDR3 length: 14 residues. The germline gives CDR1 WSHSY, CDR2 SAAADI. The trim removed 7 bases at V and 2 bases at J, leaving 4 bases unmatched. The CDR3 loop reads CASTRDRTYNEQFF. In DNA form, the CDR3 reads TGCGCCAGCACCCGGGACAGGACCTACAATGAGCAGTTCTTC.

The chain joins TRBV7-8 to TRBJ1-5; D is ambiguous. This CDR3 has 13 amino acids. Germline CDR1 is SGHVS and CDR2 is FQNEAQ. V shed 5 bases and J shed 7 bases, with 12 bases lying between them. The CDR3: CASSTERHQPQHF. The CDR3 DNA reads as TGTGCCAGCAGCACTGAGCGGCACCAGCCCCAGCATTTT.

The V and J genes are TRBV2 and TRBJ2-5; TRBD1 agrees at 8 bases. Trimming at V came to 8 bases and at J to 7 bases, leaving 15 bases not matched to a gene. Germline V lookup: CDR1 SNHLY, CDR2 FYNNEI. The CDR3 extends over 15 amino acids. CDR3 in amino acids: CASDLQGALVGTQYF. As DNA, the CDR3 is TGTGCCAGCGACCTCCAGGGGGCCCTCGTAGGGACCCAGTACTTC. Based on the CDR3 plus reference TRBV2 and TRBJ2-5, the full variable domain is EPEVTQTPSHQVTQMGQEVILRCVPISNHLYFYWYRQILGQKVEFLVSFYNNEISEKSEIFDDQFSVERPDGSNFTLKIRSTKLEDSAMYFCASDLQGALVGTQYFGPGTRLLVL.

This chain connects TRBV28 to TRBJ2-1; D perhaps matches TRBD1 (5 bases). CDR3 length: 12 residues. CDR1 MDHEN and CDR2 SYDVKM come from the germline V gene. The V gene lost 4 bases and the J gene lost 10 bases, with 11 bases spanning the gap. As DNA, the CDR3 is TGTGCCAGCAGTTCTACAGGCTTCGAGCAGTTCTTC. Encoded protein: CASSSTGFEQFF.

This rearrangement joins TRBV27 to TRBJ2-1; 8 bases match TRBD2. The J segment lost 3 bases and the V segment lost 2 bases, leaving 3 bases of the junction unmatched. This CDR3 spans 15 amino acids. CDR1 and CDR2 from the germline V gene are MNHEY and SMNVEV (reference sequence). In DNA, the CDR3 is TGTGCCAGCAGTTTACTAGCGGGTGGCTACAATGAGCAGTTCTTC. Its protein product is CASSLLAGGYNEQFF.

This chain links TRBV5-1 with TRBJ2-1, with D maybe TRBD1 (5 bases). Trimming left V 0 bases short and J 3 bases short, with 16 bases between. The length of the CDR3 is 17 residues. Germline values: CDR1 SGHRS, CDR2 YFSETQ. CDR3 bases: TGCGCCAGCAGCTTGGTTTCAGGGCGTTTTCTCTACAATGAGCAGTTCTTC. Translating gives CASSLVSGRFLYNEQFF.

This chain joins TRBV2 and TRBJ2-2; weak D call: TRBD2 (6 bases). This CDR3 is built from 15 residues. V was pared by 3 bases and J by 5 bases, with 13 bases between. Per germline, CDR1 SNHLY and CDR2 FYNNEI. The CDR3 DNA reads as TGTGCCAGCAGTGATACTAGCTTCGGTACCGGGGAGCTGTTTTTT. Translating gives CASSDTSFGTGELFF.

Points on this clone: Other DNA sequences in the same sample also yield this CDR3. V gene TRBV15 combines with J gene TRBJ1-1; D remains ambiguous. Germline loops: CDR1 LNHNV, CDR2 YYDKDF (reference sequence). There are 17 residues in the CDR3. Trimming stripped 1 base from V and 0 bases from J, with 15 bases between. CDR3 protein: CATSRVRSRGLNTEAFF. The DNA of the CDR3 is TGTGCCACCAGCAGAGTCCGGTCTCGAGGGCTGAACACTGAAGCTTTCTTT.

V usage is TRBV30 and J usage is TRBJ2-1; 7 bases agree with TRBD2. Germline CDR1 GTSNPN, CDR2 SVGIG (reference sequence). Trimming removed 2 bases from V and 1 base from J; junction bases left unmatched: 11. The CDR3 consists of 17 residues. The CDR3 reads CAWSPPTGLVSYNEQFF. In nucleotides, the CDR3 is TGTGCCTGGAGTCCACCGACCGGACTAGTTTCCTACAATGAGCAGTTCTTC.

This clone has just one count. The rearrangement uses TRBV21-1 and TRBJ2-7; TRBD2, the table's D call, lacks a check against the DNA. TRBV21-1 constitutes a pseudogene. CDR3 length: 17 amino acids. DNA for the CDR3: TGTGCCAGCAGTCCAGTCGTCCTAGCGGCCGGAGGTCACGAGCAGTACTTC. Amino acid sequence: CASSPVVLAAGGHEQYF.

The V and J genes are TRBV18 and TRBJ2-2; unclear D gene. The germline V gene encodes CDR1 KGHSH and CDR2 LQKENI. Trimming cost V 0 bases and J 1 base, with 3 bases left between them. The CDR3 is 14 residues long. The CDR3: CASSPPMNTGELFF. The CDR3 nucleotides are TGTGCCAGCTCACCACCCATGAACACCGGGGAGCTGTTTTTT.

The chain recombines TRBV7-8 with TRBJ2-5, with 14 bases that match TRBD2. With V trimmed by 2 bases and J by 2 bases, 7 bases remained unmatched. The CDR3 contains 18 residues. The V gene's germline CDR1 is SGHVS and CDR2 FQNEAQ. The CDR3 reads CASSLRTSGGTLQETQYF. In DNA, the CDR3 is TGTGCCAGCAGCTTAAGGACTAGCGGGGGGACTTTACAAGAGACCCAGTACTTC.

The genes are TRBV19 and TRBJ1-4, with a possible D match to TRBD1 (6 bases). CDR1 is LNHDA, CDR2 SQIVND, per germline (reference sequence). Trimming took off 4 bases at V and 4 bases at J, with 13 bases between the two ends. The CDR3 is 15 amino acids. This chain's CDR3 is CASSTPGHVNEKLFF. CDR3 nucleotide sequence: TGTGCCAGTAGTACCCCGGGACACGTTAATGAAAAACTGTTTTTT.